This T cell receptor (beta chain) comes out of a study of control samples from healthy donors and cancer patients. In the case of this clone: One junction end disagrees with the germline gene, perhaps due to a read error.

The repertoire was sequenced with immunoSEQ multiplex PCR; TCRdb's copy has only in-frame clones and lacks some. The table has almost 85,000 clones, around 94% seen once. The CDR3 is 11 amino acids. The germline gives CDR1 SNHLY, CDR2 FYNNEI. This chain connects TRBV2 to TRBJ2-7, with a tentative D call TRBD1 (6 bases). The specimen was blood. The receptor's source is a woman aged 18-30 years in good health. The CDR3 here is CASSEGQVSLF. The CDR3 coding sequence is TGTGCCAGCAGTGAAGGACAGGTATCCCTCTTC.